Reported below is one T cell receptor (beta chain). This may arise from a read error, as a much more abundant clone is one base away. The sample originates from a study of blood T cells in healthy people across ages. This CDR3 is 15 amino acids long. CDR1 and CDR2 (germline): LGHNA, YSLEER. The V end was cut by 0 bases, the J end by 7 bases, with 16 bases between. Primed by a sample-barcoded 5' primer and a J-beta primer mix, a second PCR proceeded for about 7 to 12 cycles. TCRdb passed the 5' RACE reads through MiXCR, listing each CDR3 protein once. This repertoire shows around 800,000 distinct CDR3 sequences, around half found once; its top ten account for 40% to 50%.

The sample was blood. This TCR derives from a man older than 75 in good health. This chain uses TRBV4-3 with TRBJ2-7; unclear D gene. The CDR3 is CASSQDQSFYNEQYF. The CDR3 DNA is TGCGCCAGCAGCCAAGATCAATCTTTCTACAATGAGCAGTACTTC.